This entry is about one T cell receptor (beta chain). The CDR3 spans 15 residues. V dropped 0 bases and J dropped 7 bases, with 12 bases sitting between them. Germline V gene lookup returns CDR1 MNHEY and CDR2 SVGAGI. This sample is part of a study of response to subunit inactivated influenza vaccine. TCRdb passed the RT-PCR reads through MiXCR, listing each CDR3 protein once. The sample includes hundreds of thousands of distinct CDR3 sequences, 25% of them seen just once. Sequencing was performed on CD4+ T cells sorted from PBMCs, taken around 5 days after vaccination. The J gene is TRBJ1-4, the V gene TRBV6-5, with D possibly matching TRBD1 (5 bases). The receptor was isolated from a man over 45 who received an inactivated influenza vaccine. Here the CDR3 reads CASSYSTGVGEKLFF. The DNA for the CDR3 is TGTGCCAGCAGTTACTCGACGGGGGTGGGTGAAAAACTGTTTTTT.